One TCR beta chain is described in this entry. Per the germline V gene, CDR1 is SGHRS and CDR2 is YFSETQ. The CDR3 loop spans 14 amino acids. V trimming: 1 base; J trimming: 7 bases; junction bases outside the gene matches: 5. This record belongs to a study of cytomegalovirus exposure and HLA in healthy donors. This PCR relied on a set of 60 Vbeta primers and 13 Jbeta primers. Repertoires were generated with immunoSEQ multiplex PCR, while TCRdb's copy carries only in-frame clones and drops some. Of about 60,000 clones detected, roughly 70% appear once; the ten largest clones hold roughly a fifth. The V gene is TRBV5-1, the J gene TRBJ2-1; 7 nucleotides agree with TRBD2. This sequence was found in a woman aged 60-75 years in good health and CMV-seropositive. Sequencing was carried out using PBMCs. This chain's CDR3 is CASSLPREGNEQFF. CDR3 coding DNA: TGCGCCAGCAGCTTGCCCAGGGAGGGAAATGAGCAGTTCTTC.